This TCR beta chain was identified in a study of CD8 T cell repertoires and HIV-1 epitope variants. Whole-study context: Control wells had CMV/EBV/flu peptides, negative Ebola AY9, or no peptide. The baseline condition was 1M T cells left uncultured. Epitopes were three Gag families plus Nef HW9 and YT9. IL-2, IL-7 and IL-15 were added on days 3 and 7 of approximately 10-day cultures.

The CDR3 runs to 15 residues. From germline, CDR1 is SQVTM and CDR2 ANQGSEA. Trimming cost V 5 bases and J 8 bases; bases outside gene matches: 17. Only in-frame clones appear in the TCRdb table, and some are missing; sequencing was by immunoSEQ multiplex PCR. The sample consists of 5,400 or so clones, roughly two thirds of them appearing once. Notes on this clone: Its antigen remains unidentified.

The sequence derives from a male donor with HIV. The genes are TRBV29-1 and TRBJ1-2; TRBD1 agrees at 7 bases. Sequenced material: cultured CD8+ T cells derived from PBMCs. The CDR3 DNA reads TGCAGCGTTACCCCGACAGGGTCCGGTTTCACCGGCTACACCTTC. Its translation is CSVTPTGSGFTGYTF. The full variable domain, with the rest looked up from reference TRBV29-1 and TRBJ1-2, is SAVISQKPSRDICQRGTSLTIQCQVDSQVTMMFWYRQQPGQSLTLIATANQGSEATYESGFVIDKFPISRPNLTFSTLTVSNMSPEDSSIYLCSVTPTGSGFTGYTFGSGTRLTVV.